One and the same sample provided the 17 T cell receptor beta chains below, sequenced in a study of blood T cell repertoires in COVID-19. Some clones are missing from TCRdb's copy, which holds only in-frame ones; the method was immunoSEQ multiplex PCR. The repertoire consists of tens of thousands of clones, with approximately 90% occurring once and the leading ten covering 15% to 20%. The specimen was peripheral blood. Receptors originate from a human donor in a cohort sampled during active COVID-19.

J is TRBJ2-7 and V is TRBV12-3 or TRBV12-4, with unresolved D. The V end lost 1 base, the J end lost 1 base, and 5 bases lay between the germline ends. This CDR3 is built from 13 residues. The DNA for the CDR3 is TGTGCCAGCAGTTTAGTGTATTCCTACGAGCAGTACTTC. Its protein is CASSLVYSYEQYF.

The V gene is TRBV9, the J gene TRBJ1-1, with a possible D match to TRBD1 (6 bases). V was pared by 0 bases and J by 2 bases, with 8 bases between. The CDR3 extends over 14 amino acids. Per germline, CDR1 SGDLS and CDR2 YYNGEE. The CDR3 region has the DNA TGTGCCAGCAGCGTAGGACAGGCCAACACTGAAGCTTTCTTT. Translation: CASSVGQANTEAFF.

CDR3 in DNA: TGTGCCAGCAGTCCAAGCGGAACAAGCTCCTACAATGAGCAGTTCTTC. Protein: CASSPSGTSSYNEQFF. The rearrangement uses TRBV6-4 and TRBJ2-1; D possibly corresponds to TRBD2 (5 bases). Germline V gene lookup returns CDR1 MRHNA and CDR2 SNTAGT. The CDR3 extends over 16 amino acids. The V gene lost 5 bases and the J gene lost 0 bases, with 14 bases spanning the gap.

The gene calls are TRBV3-1 (or the pseudogene TRBV3-2) and TRBJ2-5, with 7 nucleotides matching TRBD1. The CDR3 consists of 15 residues. Germline CDR1 and CDR2: LGHDT and YNNKEL (reference sequence). Trimming took 0 bases from V and 4 from J; bases not matched to a gene: 5. The CDR3 coding sequence is TGTGCCAGCAGCCAAGACCCGACAGGGCCAGAGACCCAGTACTTC. Residues: CASSQDPTGPETQYF.

The chain has TRBV10-3 and TRBJ2-7, with 10 positions matching TRBD1. Trimming removed 1 base from V and 4 bases from J; junction bases left unmatched: 4. This CDR3 contains 15 residues. CDR1 is ENHRY and CDR2 is SYGVKD in the germline V gene. In DNA form, the CDR3 reads TGTGCCATCAGTGAGTGGGACAGGGGCCCGTACGAGCAGTACTTC. This encodes CAISEWDRGPYEQYF.

The chain links TRBV12-5 to TRBJ2-2; 9 bases fit TRBD1. The germline V gene encodes CDR1 LGHNT and CDR2 FRNRAP. This CDR3 has 18 amino acids. With V trimmed by 5 bases and J by 1 base, 11 bases remained unmatched. The CDR3 coding sequence is TGTGCTAGTGGTCCCGAACAGGGGGCCCGACAGAACACCGGGGAGCTGTTTTTT. This sequence encodes CASGPEQGARQNTGELFF.

The genes are TRBV18 and TRBJ2-6; D call uncertain. V dropped 3 bases and J dropped 4 bases, with 10 bases sitting between them. The CDR3 totals 15 residues. CDR1 and CDR2 (germline): KGHSH, LQKENI. DNA of the CDR3: TGTGCCAGCTCACCTCCGGCGGAAGGGGCCAACGTCCTGACTTTC. Residues: CASSPPAEGANVLTF.

The chain has TRBV11-2 and TRBJ1-2, with a weak D call TRBD1 (6 bases). Germline V gene data show CDR1 as SGHAT and CDR2 as FQNNGV. The CDR3 totals 12 residues. CDR3 coding DNA: TGTGCTGGGGGCATTGGGGACTATGGCTACACCTTC. It is translated as CAGGIGDYGYTF.

V usage is TRBV6-5 and J usage is TRBJ2-3; TRBD1 might be the D (5 bases). The V end was cut by 4 bases, the J end by 8 bases, with 22 bases between. Germline CDR1 reads MNHEY; CDR2 reads SVGAGI. This CDR3 region has 16 residues. CDR3 protein: CASSSVAGFHPGTQYF. The CDR3 DNA reads TGTGCCAGCAGTTCGGTAGCAGGGTTTCATCCAGGTACGCAGTATTTT.

The chain recombines TRBV10-3 with TRBJ1-2; TRBD1 might be the D (5 bases). The CDR3 is 15 residues long. Trimming removed 5 bases at V and 7 bases at J, with 20 bases between. Germline V gene data show CDR1 as ENHRY and CDR2 as SYGVKD. CDR3 sequence reads: CAISTLGPLSGGYTF. The CDR3, as DNA: TGTGCCATCAGTACCTTGGGGCCCCTAAGTGGTGGCTACACCTTC.

The chain has TRBV5-1 and TRBJ1-4; 8 bases are shared with TRBD1. Germline values: CDR1 SGHRS, CDR2 YFSETQ. The V and J ends lost 0 bases and 6 bases, in that order; junction bases with no gene match: 4. The CDR3 sequence is 15 residues long. The CDR3 nucleotides are TGCGCCAGCAGCTTGGGGACAGGGCAGCATGAAAAACTGTTTTTT. It is translated as CASSLGTGQHEKLFF.

The rearrangement joins TRBV5-5 to TRBJ2-3, with D hard to call. Trimming took off 6 bases at V and 0 bases at J, with 17 bases between the two ends. CDR1 and CDR2 (germline): SGHKS, YYEKEE (reference sequence). The CDR3 contains 16 residues. DNA for the CDR3: TGTGCCAGCATCCATCCCTCGGGTTCTAGCACAGATACGCAGTATTTT. Translating gives CASIHPSGSSTDTQYF.

The J gene is TRBJ1-1, the V gene TRBV19, with 8 bases aligning to TRBD1. J lost 4 bases, V lost 0 bases, and 13 bases had no gene match. The CDR3 is 18 amino acids. Germline V CDR1 and CDR2: LNHDA, SQIVND (reference sequence). The CDR3 here is CASSIDFGAGGAGTEAFF. CDR3 DNA: TGTGCCAGTAGTATAGATTTCGGAGCAGGGGGCGCGGGCACTGAAGCTTTCTTT.

This chain links TRBV19 with TRBJ2-3; D is unresolved. Trimming removed 5 bases from V and 2 bases from J, with 8 bases in between. Germline V gene lookup returns CDR1 LNHDA and CDR2 SQIVND (reference sequence). CDR3 size: 13 residues. DNA of the CDR3: TGTGCCAGTAGTGCTACCCTCACAGATACGCAGTATTTT. Protein sequence: CASSATLTDTQYF.

The CDR3 protein is CASSLGGTSSTDTQYF. The CDR3 region has the DNA TGCGCCAGCAGCTTGGGCGGGACCTCCTCCACAGATACGCAGTATTTT. The chain recombines TRBV5-1 with TRBJ2-3, with a possible D match to TRBD2 (6 bases). Trimming removed 0 bases from V and 2 bases from J, with 13 bases in between. In germline, CDR1 is SGHRS, CDR2 YFSETQ. This CDR3 has 16 residues.

For the CDR3, the DNA is TGTGCCTCAGGGCCCGGGGCCAACGTCCTGACTTTC. It codes for CASGPGANVLTF. The V gene is TRBV5-6, the J gene TRBJ2-6; D is possibly TRBD1 (5 bases). Germline V gene data show CDR1 as SGHDT and CDR2 as YYEEEE. Trimming pared 10 bases from V and 4 bases from J, leaving 9 bases between. The CDR3 contains 12 residues.

The rearrangement links TRBV9 to TRBJ2-1; TRBD2 agrees at 14 bases. The J segment lost 5 bases and the V segment lost 0 bases, leaving 4 bases of the junction unmatched. The CDR3 is made up of 17 amino acids. Per the germline V gene, CDR1 is SGDLS and CDR2 is YYNGEE. CDR3 amino acids: CASSVEGGLAGDNEQFF. As DNA, the CDR3 is TGTGCCAGCAGCGTAGAAGGGGGACTAGCGGGAGACAATGAGCAGTTCTTC.